The source of this TCR beta chain is a study of Graves' ophthalmopathy and Graves' hyperthyroidism. RNA served as the template for amplifying TCR beta CDR3 regions. RT-PCR was first run with HTBI primers, then multiplex PCR in a second round. Using its own MiXCR run on the multiplex PCR reads, TCRdb lists one record per CDR3 protein. The sample contains about 370,000 distinct CDR3 sequences, about 17% of which appear only once. This clonotype has only a few counts. This clonotype was sampled from an adult woman with stable Graves' hyperthyroidism. The sequenced material came from peripheral blood.

The CDR3 region has the DNA TGTGCCACAGACAGAGCCTCTGGGGCCAACGTCCTGACTTTC. Encoded protein: CATDRASGANVLTF. The V gene is TRBV6-2 or TRBV6-3, the J gene TRBJ2-6; weak D call: TRBD1 (5 bases). Looked up from germline, CDR1 is MNHEY and CDR2 is SVGEGT. The CDR3 sequence is 14 residues long. V was cut by 10 bases and J by 0 bases, with 10 bases left in between.